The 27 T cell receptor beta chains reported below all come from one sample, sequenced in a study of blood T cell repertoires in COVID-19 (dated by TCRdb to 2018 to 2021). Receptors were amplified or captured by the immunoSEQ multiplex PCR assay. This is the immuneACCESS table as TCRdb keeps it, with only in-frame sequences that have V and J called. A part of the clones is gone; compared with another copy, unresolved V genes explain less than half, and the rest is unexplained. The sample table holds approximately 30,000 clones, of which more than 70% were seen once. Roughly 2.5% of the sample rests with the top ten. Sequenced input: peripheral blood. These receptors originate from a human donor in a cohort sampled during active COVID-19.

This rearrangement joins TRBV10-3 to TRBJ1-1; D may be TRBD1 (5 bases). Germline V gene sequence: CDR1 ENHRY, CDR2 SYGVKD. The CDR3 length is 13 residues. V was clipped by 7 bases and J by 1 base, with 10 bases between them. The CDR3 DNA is TGTGCCATCAATCAGGGTAGGAACACTGAAGCTTTCTTT. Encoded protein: CAINQGRNTEAFF.

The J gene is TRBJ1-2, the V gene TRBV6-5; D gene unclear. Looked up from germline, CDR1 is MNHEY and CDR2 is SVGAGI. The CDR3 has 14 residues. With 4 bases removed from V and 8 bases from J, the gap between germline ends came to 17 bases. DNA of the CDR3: TGTGCCAGCAGTTCCGTCCACGGCGGAGGAGGCTACACCTTC. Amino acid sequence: CASSSVHGGGGYTF.

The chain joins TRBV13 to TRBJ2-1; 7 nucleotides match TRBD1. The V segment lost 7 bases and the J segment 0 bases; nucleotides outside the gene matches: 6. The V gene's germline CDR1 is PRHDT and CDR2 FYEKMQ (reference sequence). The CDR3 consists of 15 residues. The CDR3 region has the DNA TGTGCCAGCACCCGGACAGGAAGCTCCTACAATGAGCAGTTCTTC. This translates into CASTRTGSSYNEQFF.

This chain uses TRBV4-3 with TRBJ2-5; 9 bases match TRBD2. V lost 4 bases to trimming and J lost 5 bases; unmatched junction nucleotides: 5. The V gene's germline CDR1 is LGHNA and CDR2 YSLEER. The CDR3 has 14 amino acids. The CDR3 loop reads CASSLRRGGETQYF. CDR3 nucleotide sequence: TGCGCCAGCAGCCTGCGGCGGGGGGGGGAGACCCAGTACTTC.

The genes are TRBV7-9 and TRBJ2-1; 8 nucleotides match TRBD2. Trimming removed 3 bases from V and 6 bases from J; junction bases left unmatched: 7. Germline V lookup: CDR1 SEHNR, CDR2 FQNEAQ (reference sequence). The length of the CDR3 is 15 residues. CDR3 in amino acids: CASSFLAGSGNEQFF. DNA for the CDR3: TGTGCCAGCAGCTTTTTAGCGGGGTCTGGCAATGAGCAGTTCTTC.

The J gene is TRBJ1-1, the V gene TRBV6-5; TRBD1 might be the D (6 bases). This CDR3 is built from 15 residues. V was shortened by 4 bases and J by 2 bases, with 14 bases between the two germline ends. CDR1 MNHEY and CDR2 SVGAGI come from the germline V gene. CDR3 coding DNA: TGTGCCAGCAGTTCACAGGACAGAATTAACACTGAAGCTTTCTTT. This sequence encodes CASSSQDRINTEAFF.

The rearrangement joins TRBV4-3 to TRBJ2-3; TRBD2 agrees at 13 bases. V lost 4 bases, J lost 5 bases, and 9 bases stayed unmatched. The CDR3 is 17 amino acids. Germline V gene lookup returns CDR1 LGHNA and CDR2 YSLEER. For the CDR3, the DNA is TGCGCCAGCAGCCGAGCACTAGCGGGGGGGCTTGGAGATACGCAGTATTTT. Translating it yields CASSRALAGGLGDTQYF.

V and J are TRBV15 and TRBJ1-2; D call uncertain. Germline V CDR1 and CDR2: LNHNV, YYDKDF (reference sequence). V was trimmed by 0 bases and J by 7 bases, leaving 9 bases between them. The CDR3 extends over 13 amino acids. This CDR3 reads CATSRDFRGGYTF. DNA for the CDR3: TGTGCCACCAGCAGAGATTTTCGAGGTGGCTACACCTTC.

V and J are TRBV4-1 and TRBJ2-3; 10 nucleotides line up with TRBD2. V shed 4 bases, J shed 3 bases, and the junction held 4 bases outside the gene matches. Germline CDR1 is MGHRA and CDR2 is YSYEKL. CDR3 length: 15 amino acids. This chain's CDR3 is CASSPGTSVTDTQYF. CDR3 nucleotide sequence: TGCGCCAGCAGCCCTGGGACTAGCGTAACAGATACGCAGTATTTT.

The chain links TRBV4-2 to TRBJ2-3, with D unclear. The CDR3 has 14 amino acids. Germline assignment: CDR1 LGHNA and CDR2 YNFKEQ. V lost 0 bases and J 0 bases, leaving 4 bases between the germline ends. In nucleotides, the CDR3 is TGTGCCAGCAGCCAAGACCCGAGCACAGATACGCAGTATTTT. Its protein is CASSQDPSTDTQYF.

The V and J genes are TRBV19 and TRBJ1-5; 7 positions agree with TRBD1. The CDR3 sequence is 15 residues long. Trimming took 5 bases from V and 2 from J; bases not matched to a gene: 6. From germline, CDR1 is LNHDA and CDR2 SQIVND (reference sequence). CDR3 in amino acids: CASSSTGTGNQPQHF. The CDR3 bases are TGTGCCAGTAGTTCGACAGGGACCGGCAATCAGCCCCAGCATTTT.

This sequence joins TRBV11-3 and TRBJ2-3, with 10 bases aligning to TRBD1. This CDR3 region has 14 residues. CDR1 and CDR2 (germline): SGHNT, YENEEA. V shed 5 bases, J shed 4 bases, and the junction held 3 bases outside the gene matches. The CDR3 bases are TGTGCCAGCAGCCCCGGGACAGGGGCAGATACGCAGTATTTT. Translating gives CASSPGTGADTQYF.

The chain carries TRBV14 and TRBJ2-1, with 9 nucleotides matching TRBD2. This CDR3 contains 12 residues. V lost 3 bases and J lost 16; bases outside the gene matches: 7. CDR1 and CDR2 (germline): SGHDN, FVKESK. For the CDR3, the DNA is TGTGCCAGCAGCCACCCCACTAGCGGGTTTTTCTTC. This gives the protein CASSHPTSGFFF.

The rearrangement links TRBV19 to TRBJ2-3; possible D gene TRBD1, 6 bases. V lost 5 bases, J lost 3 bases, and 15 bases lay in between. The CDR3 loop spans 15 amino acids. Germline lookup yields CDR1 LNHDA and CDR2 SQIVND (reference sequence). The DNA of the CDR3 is TGTGCCAGTAGTGGGGACAAGGGTCTGACAGATACGCAGTATTTT. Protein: CASSGDKGLTDTQYF.

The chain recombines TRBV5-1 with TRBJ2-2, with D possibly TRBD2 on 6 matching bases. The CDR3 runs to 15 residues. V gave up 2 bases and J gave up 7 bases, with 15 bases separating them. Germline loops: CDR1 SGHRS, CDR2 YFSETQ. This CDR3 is CASSFSGDVGGELFF. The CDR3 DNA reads TGCGCCAGCAGCTTTAGCGGTGACGTGGGCGGGGAGCTGTTTTTT.

Written as DNA, the CDR3 is TGTGCCAGCAGCTTGGGGCAGGGGTTGGGCTACACCTTC. Translated: CASSLGQGLGYTF. The chain couples TRBV5-4 to TRBJ1-2, with D perhaps matching TRBD1 (6 bases). Germline-derived CDR1 and CDR2 are SGHNT and YYREEE (reference sequence). The CDR3 extends over 13 amino acids. V shed 0 bases and J shed 8 bases, with 11 bases lying between them.

The CDR3: CASSPISSWEAFF. The CDR3 nucleotides read TGTGCCAGCTCACCCATTTCTAGTTGGGAAGCTTTCTTT. V usage is TRBV18 and J usage is TRBJ1-1; D ambiguous. The V end was cut by 3 bases, the J end by 8 bases, with 13 bases between. The V gene's germline CDR1 is KGHSH and CDR2 LQKENI. The CDR3 covers 13 residues.

The CDR3, as DNA: TGTGCCAGTAGTGCCCCAGGGGGCCCTAACTATGGCTACACCTTC. Translation gives CASSAPGGPNYGYTF. This sequence joins TRBV19 and TRBJ1-2, with 8 bases aligning to TRBD1. The CDR3 sequence is 15 residues long. Germline V gene lookup returns CDR1 LNHDA and CDR2 SQIVND (reference sequence). Losses at the gene ends were 5 bases for V and 0 bases for J; bases not matched to a gene: 5.

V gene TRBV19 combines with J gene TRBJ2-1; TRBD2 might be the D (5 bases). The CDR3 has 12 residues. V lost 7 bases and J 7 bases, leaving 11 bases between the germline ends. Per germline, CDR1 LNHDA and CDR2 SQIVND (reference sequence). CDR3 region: CASNVVANEQFF. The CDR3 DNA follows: TGTGCCAGTAACGTCGTAGCGAATGAGCAGTTCTTC.

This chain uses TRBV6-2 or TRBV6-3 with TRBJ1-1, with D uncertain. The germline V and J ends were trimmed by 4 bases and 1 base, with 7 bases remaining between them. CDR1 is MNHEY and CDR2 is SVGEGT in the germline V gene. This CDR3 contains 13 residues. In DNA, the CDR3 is TGTGCCAGCAGTTTGGACTGGAACACTGAAGCTTTCTTT. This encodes CASSLDWNTEAFF.

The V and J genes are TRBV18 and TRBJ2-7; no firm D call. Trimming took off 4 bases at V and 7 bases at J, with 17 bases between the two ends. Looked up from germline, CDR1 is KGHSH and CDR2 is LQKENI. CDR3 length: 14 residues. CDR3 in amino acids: CASSRTIRREEQYF. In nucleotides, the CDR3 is TGTGCCAGCTCACGCACCATACGAAGAGAAGAGCAGTACTTC.

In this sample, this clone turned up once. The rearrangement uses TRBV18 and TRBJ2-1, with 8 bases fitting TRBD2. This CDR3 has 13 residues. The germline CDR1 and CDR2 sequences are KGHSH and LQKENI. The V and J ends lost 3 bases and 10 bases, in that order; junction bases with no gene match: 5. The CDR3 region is CASSPGLAMEQFF. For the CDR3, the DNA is TGTGCCAGCTCACCCGGACTAGCTATGGAGCAGTTCTTC.

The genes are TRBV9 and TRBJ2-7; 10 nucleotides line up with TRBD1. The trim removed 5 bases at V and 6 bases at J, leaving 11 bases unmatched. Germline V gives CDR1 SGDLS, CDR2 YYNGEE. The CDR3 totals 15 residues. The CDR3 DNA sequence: TGTGCCAGCAGTCCGGGACAGGGGTCAAGCGGCGAGCAGTACTTC. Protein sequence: CASSPGQGSSGEQYF.

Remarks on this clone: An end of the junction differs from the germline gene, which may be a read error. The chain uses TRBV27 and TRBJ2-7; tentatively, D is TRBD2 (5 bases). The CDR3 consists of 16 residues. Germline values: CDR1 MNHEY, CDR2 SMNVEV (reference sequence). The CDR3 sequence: CASSFDGWGVSYGQYF. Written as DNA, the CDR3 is TGTGCCAGCAGTTTCGATGGATGGGGAGTTTCCTACGGGCAGTACTTC.

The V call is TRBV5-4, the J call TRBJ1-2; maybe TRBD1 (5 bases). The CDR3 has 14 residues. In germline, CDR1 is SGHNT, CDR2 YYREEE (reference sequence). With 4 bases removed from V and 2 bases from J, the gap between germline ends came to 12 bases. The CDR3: CASSPGGGNYGYTF. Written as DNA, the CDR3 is TGTGCCAGCAGCCCCGGGGGGGGGAACTATGGCTACACCTTC.

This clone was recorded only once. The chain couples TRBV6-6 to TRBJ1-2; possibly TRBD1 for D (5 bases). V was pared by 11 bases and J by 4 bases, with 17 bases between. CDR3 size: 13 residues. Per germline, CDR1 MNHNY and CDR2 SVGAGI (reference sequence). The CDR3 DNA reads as TGTGCCTCTACCCCAGGGTATCCCTATGGCTACACCTTC. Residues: CASTPGYPYGYTF.

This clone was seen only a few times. CDR3 in DNA: TGCAGCGTTGAGGGGGGTCAAGAGACCCAGTACTTC. Amino acids: CSVEGGQETQYF. The chain combines TRBV29-1 with TRBJ2-5, with D perhaps TRBD2 (6 bases). V lost 3 bases to trimming and J lost 2 bases, with 7 bases between them. Germline CDR1 reads SQVTM; CDR2 reads ANQGSEA. The CDR3 runs 12 residues. Supplemented by reference TRBV29-1 and TRBJ2-5, the full variable domain reads SAVISQKPSRDICQRGTSLTIQCQVDSQVTMMFWYRQQPGQSLTLIATANQGSEATYESGFVIDKFPISRPNLTFSTLTVSNMSPEDSSIYLCSVEGGQETQYFGPGTRLLVL.